This record looks at one T cell receptor beta chain sequence and its context. The source of the sample is a study of blood T cell repertoires in COVID-19. Study overall: Italy, Spain and the United States were the sources of the convalescent and acute COVID-19 samples. PBMCs, B-cell-depleted T cells, or T cells provided the cDNA or gDNA that made up the material.

Authors' methods: Reference gene primer amplification in the assay estimated nucleated cell counts. The method was immunoSEQ multiplex PCR; TCRdb's version includes in-frame clones alone and lacks a portion of them. V, J and clone size are taken as reported in that table, and D and trimming were inferred from the DNA itself. This sample has about 320,000 clones; about 84% occur once, and the top ten carry 1.5% to 2%. The sequence derives from a woman between 50 and 59 years old with acute or convalescent COVID-19. Sequenced material: peripheral blood.

The CDR3 DNA sequence: TGTGCCAGCAGTTCACAGGGGGGCGAGCAGTACTTC. Translated, it gives CASSSQGGEQYF. The rearrangement uses TRBV28 and TRBJ2-7, with TRBD1 matching over 8 bases. This CDR3 comprises 12 residues. Germline CDR1 and CDR2: MDHEN and SYDVKM. Losses at the gene ends were 4 bases for V and 6 bases for J; bases not matched to a gene: 2.